This T cell receptor (beta chain) was recovered during a study of shared clonotypes between healthy human individuals. Study-level findings and limits: Clonotype sharing among donors was thought likely to change with sequencing depth. In general, naive subsets displayed greater estimated richness than memory subsets did.

With regard to this clone: Its antigen is currently unknown.

The repertoire was sequenced with immunoSEQ multiplex PCR; TCRdb's copy has only in-frame clones and lacks some. The repertoire has 2 million to 2.5 million clones, around 93% of them found once; the top ten carry roughly 0.34%. The CDR3 contains 15 residues. The germline gives CDR1 LGHNA, CDR2 YNFKEQ. V lost 1 base, J lost 1 base, and 11 bases lay in between. The specimen sequenced was naive CD4+ T cells from PBMCs. As for subset: CD45RA+ positively selected. J is TRBJ2-7 and V is TRBV4-2; maybe TRBD1 (5 bases). The clonotype comes from a young man in good health. Some clones in this sample may be carry-over from other donors' samples. CDR3 in amino acids: CASSQARTRSYEQYF. The CDR3 DNA reads as TGTGCCAGCAGCCAAGCTAGGACAAGGTCCTACGAGCAGTACTTC.